This is a list of T cell receptor beta chains from one sample in a study of monozygotic twins with inflammatory bowel disease. Each CDR3 protein gets one entry in TCRdb, which reprocessed the 5' RACE reads and gives no DNA. The table lists 350,000 to 500,000 distinct CDR3 sequences, with approximately 2.4% in the top ten. Sequencing was performed on blood. These receptors were collected from a human donor with ulcerative colitis or Crohn's disease, or a healthy co-twin of an affected twin (not recorded which). Both conserved end residues are part of each CDR3. Fields, in order: V gene, J gene, CDR3 protein.

>TRBV7-9|TRBJ1-4
CASSSNPLSGEKLFF
>TRBV6-5|TRBJ1-1
CASSYSTGGARTEAFF
>TRBV9|TRBJ2-4
CASSVYGAGGADIQYF
>TRBV5-1|TRBJ2-3
CASSLEGEDTQYF
>TRBV28|TRBJ2-7
CASSFLVPTGNYEQYF
>TRBV5-1|TRBJ1-1
CASAGQPTNTEAFF
>TRBV7-9|TRBJ2-7
CASSSPGTGFYEQYF
>TRBV11-1|TRBJ1-1
CASSPFLGQGRIRAAEAFF
>TRBV10-3|TRBJ2-1
CAIRGGGSYNEQFF
>TRBV7-9|TRBJ2-3
CASSSGVKPDTQYF
>TRBV5-4|TRBJ2-7
CASSFKADYEQYF
>TRBV27|TRBJ2-7
CASGQNSYEQYF
>TRBV5-1|TRBJ2-5
CASSLLTGQQETQYF
>TRBV6-5|TRBJ2-1
CASSSRGVAGNEQFF
>TRBV7-2|TRBJ2-1
CASSRPSGSSSYNEQFF
>TRBV5-6|TRBJ2-1
CASLELGENNEQFF
>TRBV29-1|TRBJ1-3
CSAAPDGTGGGNTIYF
>TRBV29-1|TRBJ2-7
CSVSGTASYEQYF
>TRBV24-1|TRBJ2-1
CATSDPTGTGGNYNEQFF
>TRBV15|TRBJ2-7
CATSRDPGPSYEQYF
>TRBV28|TRBJ1-5
CASSSLGGPQHF
>TRBV5-1|TRBJ2-5
CASSAGLSGIETQYF
>TRBV20-1|TRBJ2-2
CSAPSLAGVDGELFF
>TRBV7-3|TRBJ2-5
CASSPGYSGRGQETQYF
>TRBV14|TRBJ2-5
CASSQAASQTQYF
>TRBV25-1|TRBJ2-1
CASSVPRSGSDNEQFF
>TRBV12-3/TRBV12-4|TRBJ2-5
CASSLGTSKTQYF
>TRBV20-1|TRBJ1-1
CSARSQGKNTEAFF
>TRBV5-1|TRBJ2-1
CASSLPDSGRALDEQFF
>TRBV4-2|TRBJ1-4
CASSQRGDGEKLFF
>TRBV14|TRBJ2-2
CASSNHPPGTGYNTGELFF
>TRBV20-1|TRBJ1-5
CSARVREGQPQHF
>TRBV29-1|TRBJ1-3
CSVDTGTLSGNTIYF
>TRBV4-3|TRBJ1-1
CASSQDIRGAEAFF
>TRBV5-1|TRBJ1-6
CASSLDGQLNSPLHF
>TRBV3-1|TRBJ2-2
CASSHLPRLGVTGELFF
>TRBV28|TRBJ2-7
CASSLGTSGSHEQYF
>TRBV20-1|TRBJ2-3
CSAKDRSSTDTQYF
>TRBV19|TRBJ1-2
CATTGRRAPKANYGYTF
>TRBV3-1|TRBJ2-7
CASSLSSGTYEQYF
>TRBV20-1|TRBJ1-1
CSAKQGGTEAFF
>TRBV6-2/TRBV6-3|TRBJ1-5
CASSLTYRGGSNQPQHF
>TRBV6-5|TRBJ2-7
CASSSGQSGYEQYF
>TRBV5-1|TRBJ2-7
CASSWTSGSDEQYF
>TRBV7-9|TRBJ2-5
CASSGNLIETQYF
>TRBV12-3/TRBV12-4|TRBJ2-1
CASSLTSVANEQFF
>TRBV20-1|TRBJ2-7
CSARDRAASYEQYF
>TRBV5-1|TRBJ1-1
CASKNPPVGNTEAFF
>TRBV20-1|TRBJ2-3
CSASGGSTDTQYF
>TRBV20-1|TRBJ1-4
CSAERDRDKAGTNEKLFF